Shown below are 28 T cell receptor beta chains from a single sample sequenced in a study of human CD4 T cells and Enterobacteriaceae. TCRdb's table, derived via immunoSEQ multiplex PCR, lists solely in-frame clones and lacks some. This sample has 900 to 1,400 clones, with roughly 30% found just once. FACS sorting after 6-7 days collected CFSE-low CD25+ ICOS+ proliferating activated T cells. Memory CD4+ T cells were CFSE-labeled and cultured 2:1 with antigen-pulsed autologous monocytes. All CD4+ cells other than CD45RA+CCR7+CD95- naive cells were sorted as memory, over 95% pure. The specimen sequenced was bacteria-reactive CD4+ T cells grown in culture. The sample's subset: CFSE-low proliferating memory CD4 T cells sorted after in vitro stimulation with a heat-inactivated bacterium or M. tuberculosis lysate. These TCRs come from a human donor in good health.

This clone is labeled large (0.1 to 1%). This sequence joins TRBV28 and TRBJ1-5; 10 bases agree with TRBD1. Germline CDR1 MDHEN, CDR2 SYDVKM. CDR3 size: 15 residues. V was pared by 6 bases and J by 2 bases, with 4 bases of the junction left unmatched. As DNA, the CDR3 is TGTGCCAGCAGAAGGGACAGGGGAGGCAATCAGCCCCAGCATTTT. Translated: CASRRDRGGNQPQHF.

The rearrangement uses TRBV29-1 and TRBJ2-1; D ambiguous. The V gene lost 3 bases and the J gene lost 7 bases, with 16 bases spanning the gap. This CDR3 contains 14 residues. Germline assignment: CDR1 SQVTM and CDR2 ANQGSEA. CDR3 loop: CSVESRFIGNEQFF. The CDR3 DNA reads as TGCAGCGTTGAGTCTAGGTTTATCGGGAATGAGCAGTTCTTC.

The V and J genes are TRBV18 and TRBJ2-3, with 10 bases aligning to TRBD2. J lost 4 bases, V lost 1 base, and 5 bases had no gene match. Germline lookup yields CDR1 KGHSH and CDR2 LQKENI. The CDR3 totals 16 residues. The CDR3: CASSPRGLAVSDTQYF. CDR3 bases: TGTGCCAGCTCACCACGCGGACTAGCGGTATCAGATACGCAGTATTTT.

The rearrangement joins TRBV7-8 to TRBJ1-1; 7 nucleotides align to TRBD1. The CDR3 runs 13 residues. V gave up 0 bases and J gave up 8 bases; unmatched junction bases: 3. Germline CDR1 is SGHVS and CDR2 is FQNEAQ. The CDR3 sequence is CASSLAEQGEAFF. CDR3 DNA sequence: TGTGCCAGCAGCTTAGCTGAACAGGGGGAAGCTTTCTTT.

This clone was seen only once. This rearrangement joins TRBV7-2 to TRBJ1-1, with D possibly being TRBD1 (6 bases). CDR1 is SGHTA, CDR2 FQGNSA, per germline. This CDR3 spans 13 amino acids. Trimming took 5 bases from V and 3 from J, leaving 10 bases between them. CDR3 DNA: TGTGCCAGCAGCCAACAGGGTTACACTGAAGCTTTCTTT. This gives the protein CASSQQGYTEAFF.

This clone was seen more than once but under ten times. DNA for the CDR3: TGTGCCAGCAGCTTGAACAGGGACGAGACCCAGTACTTC. Translated: CASSLNRDETQYF. The rearrangement links TRBV5-8 to TRBJ2-5, with a possible D match to TRBD1 (6 bases). Trimming left V 1 base short and J 5 bases short, with 9 bases between. Germline assignment: CDR1 SGHTS and CDR2 YDEGEE. This CDR3 is built from 13 residues.

V is TRBV18 and J is TRBJ1-1; no reliable D call. The V gene lost 4 bases and the J gene lost 2 bases, with 8 bases spanning the gap. Per the germline V gene, CDR1 is KGHSH and CDR2 is LQKENI. The length of the CDR3 is 13 residues. CDR3 loop: CASSLNANTEAFF. The CDR3 nucleotides read TGTGCCAGCTCACTTAATGCAAACACTGAAGCTTTCTTT.

This clone turned up a few times. The CDR3 spells CASSLGTGLDTEAFF. DNA for the CDR3: TGCGCCAGCAGCTTGGGGACAGGGTTGGACACTGAAGCTTTCTTT. The rearrangement links TRBV5-1 to TRBJ1-1, with 8 bases identical to TRBD1. CDR3 length: 15 amino acids. With V trimmed by 0 bases and J by 3 bases, 4 bases remained unmatched. Looked up from germline, CDR1 is SGHRS and CDR2 is YFSETQ.

This clone was picked up a small number of times. The V and J genes are TRBV11-2 and TRBJ2-3; D not certain. The CDR3 is 15 residues long. Per the germline V gene, CDR1 is SGHAT and CDR2 is FQNNGV. V was pared by 1 base and J by 2 bases, with 10 bases between. The CDR3 region is CASSLGSSHTDTQYF. The DNA for the CDR3 is TGTGCCAGCAGCTTAGGGAGTTCTCACACAGATACGCAGTATTTT.

This clone is deemed medium-sized. This sequence joins TRBV28 and TRBJ1-1; D is unresolved. Trimming took off 8 bases at V and 2 bases at J, with 9 bases between the two ends. The CDR3 totals 12 residues. CDR1 is MDHEN and CDR2 is SYDVKM in the germline V gene. The chain's CDR3 is CASWAINTEAFF. The DNA of the CDR3 is TGTGCCAGCTGGGCAATCAACACTGAAGCTTTCTTT.

This clone was observed a few times. The rearrangement uses TRBV29-1 and TRBJ2-1; 12 bases line up with TRBD2. Per the germline V gene, CDR1 is SQVTM and CDR2 is ANQGSEA. Trimming at V came to 6 bases and at J to 0 bases, leaving 6 bases not matched to a gene. The CDR3 has 16 amino acids. The CDR3 region has the DNA TGCAGCGTCACGGGACTAGCGGGTATCTCCTACAATGAGCAGTTCTTC. This codes for CSVTGLAGISYNEQFF.

The chain joins TRBV7-2 to TRBJ1-1, with TRBD1 matching 11 bases. Germline CDR1 is SGHTA and CDR2 is FQGNSA. The J segment lost 0 bases and the V segment lost 4 bases, leaving 7 bases of the junction unmatched. The CDR3 is made up of 17 amino acids. As DNA, the CDR3 is TGTGCCAGCAGCTCCTGGACAGGGGGCCCCCTGAACACTGAAGCTTTCTTT. It yields the protein CASSSWTGGPLNTEAFF.

This clone appeared a few times. This sequence joins TRBV30 and TRBJ1-2, with 7 bases that match TRBD1. Germline V lookup: CDR1 GTSNPN, CDR2 SVGIG (reference sequence). The CDR3 covers 14 residues. The ends lost 4 bases at V and 8 bases at J; junction bases unmatched: 13. This CDR3 is CAWNPGRGWEGYTF. The CDR3 DNA reads TGTGCCTGGAATCCGGGCAGGGGGTGGGAAGGCTACACCTTC.

This chain connects TRBV7-9 to TRBJ2-7; the D gene is possibly TRBD2 (6 bases). The V gene's germline CDR1 is SEHNR and CDR2 FQNEAQ (reference sequence). CDR3 length: 13 residues. V lost 5 bases to trimming and J lost 2 bases, with 10 bases between them. Here the CDR3 reads CASSRGGAYEQYF. The CDR3 coding sequence is TGTGCCAGCAGCCGGGGAGGAGCCTACGAGCAGTACTTC.

This rearrangement joins TRBV7-4 to TRBJ2-1, with TRBD2 matching over 13 bases. The CDR3 is made up of 16 amino acids. Germline CDR1 and CDR2: SGHVT and SQSDAQ. V dropped 6 bases and J dropped 7; count of bases not matched to a gene: 9. CDR3 bases: TGTGCCAGCAGTCGAGGACTAGCGGGAGTTCGGAATGAGCAGTTCTTC. Translated, it gives CASSRGLAGVRNEQFF.

This clone appeared a few times. The rearrangement links TRBV7-9 to TRBJ2-1; 15 bases fit TRBD2. Germline V gives CDR1 SEHNR, CDR2 FQNEAQ (reference sequence). The CDR3 runs to 18 residues. V shed 6 bases, J shed 0 bases, and the junction held 6 bases outside the gene matches. The CDR3 DNA reads as TGTGCCAGCAGGGGGACTAGCGGGAGGATTCTCTCCTACAATGAGCAGTTCTTC. Encoded protein: CASRGTSGRILSYNEQFF. Drawing the rest from reference TRBV7-9 and TRBJ2-1, the complete variable domain is DTGVSQNPRHKITKRGQNVTFRCDPISEHNRLYWYRQTLGQGPEFLTYFQNEAQLEKSRLLSDRFSAERPKGSFSTLEIQRTEQGDSAMYLCASRGTSGRILSYNEQFFGPGTRLTVL.

This chain connects TRBV7-2 to TRBJ2-2, with D unclear. V was cut by 6 bases and J by 7 bases, with 15 bases left in between. This CDR3 spans 14 amino acids. Per the germline V gene, CDR1 is SGHTA and CDR2 is FQGNSA. CDR3 DNA sequence: TGTGCCAGCAGTTGGGTCAGATCTCACGGGGAGCTGTTTTTT. Amino acid sequence: CASSWVRSHGELFF.

V and J are TRBV7-2 and TRBJ2-3; D remains ambiguous. CDR3 length: 15 residues. The germline V gene has CDR1 SGHTA and CDR2 FQGNSA. Trimming removed 1 base at V and 2 bases at J, with 10 bases between. The CDR3 loop is CASSLGSSHTDTQYF. The CDR3, as DNA: TGTGCCAGCAGCTTAGGGAGTTCTCACACAGATACGCAGTATTTT.

The chain carries TRBV6-6 and TRBJ1-1, with D maybe TRBD1 (5 bases). The CDR3 runs 16 residues. V was pared by 2 bases and J by 1 base, with 14 bases between. CDR1 is MNHNY and CDR2 is SVGAGI in the germline V gene (reference sequence). In nucleotides, the CDR3 is TGTGCCAGCAGTTACGGGCGAGGGACCGGGAACACTGAAGCTTTCTTT. It specifies CASSYGRGTGNTEAFF.

This rearrangement joins TRBV30 to TRBJ2-5, with D uncertain. This CDR3 has 13 residues. Germline CDR1 reads GTSNPN; CDR2 reads SVGIG (reference sequence). The ends were cut back, 2 bases at V and 5 bases at J, with 12 bases in the middle. The CDR3 DNA reads TGTGCCTGGAGTAGTAACTCAAGGGAGACCCAGTACTTC. It yields the protein CAWSSNSRETQYF.

This rearrangement joins TRBV28 to TRBJ1-4; D is unresolved. The CDR3 has 14 residues. Trimming shortened V by 5 bases and J by 0 bases, and 7 bases separated the two germline ends. CDR1 and CDR2 from the germline V gene are MDHEN and SYDVKM. The CDR3 DNA is TGTGCCAGCAGTGAACCCTCAACTAATGAAAAACTGTTTTTT. Protein product: CASSEPSTNEKLFF.

Details on this clone: Germline is not matched at one junction end, which may reflect a read error. The chain joins TRBV6-1 to TRBJ2-7; D gene ambiguous. From germline, CDR1 is MNHNS and CDR2 SASEGT. This CDR3 is 11 amino acids long. The CDR3 loop reads CASSAGREQYF. CDR3 nucleotide sequence: TGTGCCAGTAGTGCCGGCCGGGAGCAGTACTTC.

This chain uses TRBV28 with TRBJ2-7; TRBD2 might be the D (7 bases). In germline, CDR1 is MDHEN, CDR2 SYDVKM. V lost 4 bases, J lost 6 bases, and 16 bases lay in between. The CDR3 runs to 14 residues. CDR3 region: CASSSPRGAREQYF. In nucleotides, the CDR3 is TGTGCCAGCAGTTCCCCACGGGGGGCGCGCGAGCAGTACTTC. Combining the CDR3 with reference TRBV28 and TRBJ2-7 gives the whole variable domain DVKVTQSSRYLVKRTGEKVFLECVQDMDHENMFWYRQDPGLGLRLIYFSYDVKMKEKGDIPEGYSVSREKKERFSLILESASTNQTSMYLCASSSPRGAREQYFGPGTRLTVT.

The table lists this clone with a few counts. The chain is built from TRBV7-2 and TRBJ1-5; D is uncertain. Between the trimmed V and J ends, which lost 4 bases and 2 bases, there was a span of 9 bases. CDR1 is SGHTA and CDR2 is FQGNSA in the germline V gene. The CDR3 sequence is 14 residues long. The CDR3 protein is CASSSEQRNQPQHF. In nucleotides, the CDR3 is TGTGCCAGCAGCTCGGAACAGCGCAATCAGCCCCAGCATTTT.

There are a few counts of this clone. J is TRBJ2-1 and V is TRBV9, with TRBD2 matching over 7 bases. V lost 0 bases to trimming and J lost 5 bases; unmatched junction nucleotides: 8. The germline gives CDR1 SGDLS, CDR2 YYNGEE. CDR3 size: 16 residues. Here the CDR3 reads CASSVEIAGINNEQFF. DNA for the CDR3: TGTGCCAGCAGCGTAGAAATAGCGGGTATCAACAATGAGCAGTTCTTC. Looking up the rest from reference TRBV9 and TRBJ2-1 gives the full variable domain: DSGVTQTPKHLITATGQRVTLRCSPRSGDLSVYWYQQSLDQGLQFLIQYYNGEERAKGNILERFSAQQFPDLHSELNLSSLELGDSALYFCASSVEIAGINNEQFFGPGTRLTVL.

This chain connects TRBV4-2 to TRBJ2-5, with D possibly matching TRBD2 (7 bases). V lost 5 bases to trimming and J lost 0 bases, with 19 bases between them. Germline CDR1 is LGHNA and CDR2 is YNFKEQ. CDR3 length: 17 amino acids. For the CDR3, the DNA is TGTGCCAGCAGCTTGGCGGGGGCAGGGGCGTACCAAGAGACCCAGTACTTC. Translating gives CASSLAGAGAYQETQYF.

The V gene is TRBV7-3, the J gene TRBJ2-1, with TRBD2 identical over 11 bases. Germline CDR1 reads SGHTA; CDR2 reads FQGTGA. Trimming took 2 bases from V and 7 from J; bases not matched to a gene: 4. The CDR3 extends over 15 amino acids. As DNA, the CDR3 is TGTGCCAGCAGCTTATTTACTAGCGGGAGTAATGAGCAGTTCTTC. This encodes CASSLFTSGSNEQFF.

This rearrangement joins TRBV7-2 to TRBJ2-3, with 9 bases that match TRBD2. The V gene end was trimmed by 1 base and the J gene end by 15 bases; junction bases not matched to a gene: 11. Germline V gives CDR1 SGHTA, CDR2 FQGNSA. The CDR3 totals 14 residues. This chain's CDR3 is CASSLDLAGSREYF. CDR3 nucleotide sequence: TGTGCCAGCAGCTTAGATCTAGCGGGGTCCAGGGAATATTTT.